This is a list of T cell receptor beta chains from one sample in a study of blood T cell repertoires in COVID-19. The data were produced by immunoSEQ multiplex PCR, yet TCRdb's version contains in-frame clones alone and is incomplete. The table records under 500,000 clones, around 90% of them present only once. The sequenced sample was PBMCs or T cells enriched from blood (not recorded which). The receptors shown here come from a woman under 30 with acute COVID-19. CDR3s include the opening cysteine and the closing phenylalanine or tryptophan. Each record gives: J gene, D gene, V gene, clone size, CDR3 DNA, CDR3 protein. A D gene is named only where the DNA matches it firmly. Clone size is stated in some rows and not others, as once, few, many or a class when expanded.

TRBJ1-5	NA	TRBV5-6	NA	TGTGCCAGCAGCCTAGGACTCTCTGATCAGCCCCAGCATTTT	CASSLGLSDQPQHF
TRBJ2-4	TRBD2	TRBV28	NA	TGTGCCAGCACCGACCTGAGGACTAGCGGAAGGAACTTC	CASTDLRTSGRNF
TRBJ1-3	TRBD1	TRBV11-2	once	TGTGCCAGCAGCCTGACAGGGATAGGCGGAAACACCATATATTTT	CASSLTGIGGNTIYF
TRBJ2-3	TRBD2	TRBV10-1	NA	TGCGCCAGCAGTGATGCGTCTAGCGGGGCTAGCACAGATACGCAGTATTTT	CASSDASSGASTDTQYF
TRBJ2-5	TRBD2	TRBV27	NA	TGTGCCACGGCGGGGGGACAAGGGACCCAGTACTTC	CATAGGQGTQYF
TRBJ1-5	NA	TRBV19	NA	TGTGCCAGTAATGGGGGTATATATGGGGGGCAGCCCCAGCATTTT	CASNGGIYGGQPQHF
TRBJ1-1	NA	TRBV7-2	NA	TGTGCCAGCAGCTCCGGACTGGACACTGAAGCTTTCTTT	CASSSGLDTEAFF
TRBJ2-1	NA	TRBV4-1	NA	TGCGCCAGCAGCCAAGATCCGGGGAACAATGAGCAGTTCTTC	CASSQDPGNNEQFF
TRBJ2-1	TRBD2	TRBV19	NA	TGTGCCAGTACGGGACTAGCGGGAGGGCTAGGTGAGCAGTTCTTC	CASTGLAGGLGEQFF
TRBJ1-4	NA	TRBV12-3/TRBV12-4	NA	TGTGCCAGCAGTCGGTATAATGAAAAACTGTTTTTT	CASSRYNEKLFF
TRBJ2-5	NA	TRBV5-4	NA	TGTGCCAGCAGCTTCACCTTTGGCGGGGCCAAAGAGACCCAGTACTTC	CASSFTFGGAKETQYF
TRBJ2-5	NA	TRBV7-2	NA	TGTGCCAGCGCCCCGCTAGGTTTGGAGACCCAGTACTTC	CASAPLGLETQYF
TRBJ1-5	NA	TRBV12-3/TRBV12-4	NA	TGTGCCAGCAGTTTAAAGAGGGATCAGCCCCAGCATTTT	CASSLKRDQPQHF
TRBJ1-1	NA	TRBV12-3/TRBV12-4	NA	TGTGCCAGCCCGGACAGCACTGAAGCTTTCTTT	CASPDSTEAFF
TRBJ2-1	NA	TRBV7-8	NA	TGTGCCAGCAACCCTGCGTACTCCTACAATGAGCAGTTCTTC	CASNPAYSYNEQFF
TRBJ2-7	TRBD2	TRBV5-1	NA	TGCGCCAGCAGCTTGGCCGCGGGGGTAGCGTACGAGCAGTACTTC	CASSLAAGVAYEQYF
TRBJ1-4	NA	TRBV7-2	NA	TGTGCCAGCAGCCAGGGGTATGGTAATGAAAAACTGTTTTTT	CASSQGYGNEKLFF
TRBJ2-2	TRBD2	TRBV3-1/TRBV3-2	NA	TGTGCCAGCAGCCCCCTGGGACTAGCGGGAGGACGCACCGGGGAGCTGTTTTTT	CASSPLGLAGGRTGELFF
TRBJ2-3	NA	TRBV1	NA	TGCACCAGCAGCCAAGATAGGGACTCGAAGAGTAGCACAGATACGCAGTATTTT	CTSSQDRDSKSSTDTQYF
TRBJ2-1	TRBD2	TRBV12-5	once	TGTGCTAGTGGTTCCCCTGAAGGTAGCGGGGGTAATGAGCAGTTCTTC	CASGSPEGSGGNEQFF
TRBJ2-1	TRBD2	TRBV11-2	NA	TGTGCCAGCAGCTCACTAGCGGAACAGACCTACAATGAGCAGTTCTTC	CASSSLAEQTYNEQFF
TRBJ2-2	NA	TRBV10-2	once	TGCGCCAGCATGAGGGCCGGCCGGGTGGGGACCGGGGAGCTGTTTTTT	CASMRAGRVGTGELFF
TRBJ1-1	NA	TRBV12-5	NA	TGTGCTAGTGGCGTAGCGAACACTGAAGCTTTCTTT	CASGVANTEAFF
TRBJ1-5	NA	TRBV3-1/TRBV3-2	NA	TGTGCCAGCAGCCATCGGCCGGGTTCCAATCAGCCCCAGCATTTT	CASSHRPGSNQPQHF
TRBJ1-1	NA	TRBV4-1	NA	TGCGCCAGCAGCCGTGGGAAGGGGGCTTTCTTT	CASSRGKGAFF
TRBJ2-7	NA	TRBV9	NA	TGTGCCAGCAGCGTAGACCTGGATGCCAGGGGCGAGCAGTACTTC	CASSVDLDARGEQYF
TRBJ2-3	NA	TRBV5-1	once	TGCGCCAGCAGCCGCCCGGGAGATACGCAGTATTTT	CASSRPGDTQYF
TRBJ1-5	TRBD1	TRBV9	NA	TGTGCCAGCAGCCCGGGGACAGACAATAGCAATCAGCCCCAGCATTTT	CASSPGTDNSNQPQHF
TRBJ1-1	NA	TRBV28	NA	TGTGCCAGCAGCCAATACGGTACGGAAGCTTTCTTT	CASSQYGTEAFF
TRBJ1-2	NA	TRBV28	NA	TGTGCCAGCAGTTTTTCGGCGGGGGCCGGGTACTATGGCTACACCTTC	CASSFSAGAGYYGYTF
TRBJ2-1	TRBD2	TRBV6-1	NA	TGTGCCAGCAGTGACCTAGCGGGGGGGAGCTCCTACAATGAGCAGTTCTTC	CASSDLAGGSSYNEQFF
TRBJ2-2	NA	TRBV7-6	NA	TGTGCCAGCAGCTTAGTTGGCTCCAACACCGGGGAGCTGTTTTTT	CASSLVGSNTGELFF
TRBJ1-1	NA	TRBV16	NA	TGTGCCAGCAGCCATACAGGCCCGATGGCTTTCTTT	CASSHTGPMAFF
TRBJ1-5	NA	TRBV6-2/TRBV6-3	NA	TGTGCCAGCAGTTCCACGACTCACACGAAGCATTTT	CASSSTTHTKHF
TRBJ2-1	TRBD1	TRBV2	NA	TGTGCCAGCAGTGAACGGGACAGGGGGCGGAATGAGCAGTTCTTC	CASSERDRGRNEQFF
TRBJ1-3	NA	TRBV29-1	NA	TGCAGCGGACAGGCAGGGCAGACGGGAAACACCATATATTTT	CSGQAGQTGNTIYF
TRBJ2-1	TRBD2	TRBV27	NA	TGTGCCAGCATCAAGGCCGCTAGCGGTAGCTCCTACAATGAGCAGTTCTTC	CASIKAASGSSYNEQFF
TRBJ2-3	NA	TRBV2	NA	TGTGCCAGCAGTGGGTTGACAAGCCCCACAGATACGCAGTATTTT	CASSGLTSPTDTQYF
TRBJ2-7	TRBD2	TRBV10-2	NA	TGCGCCAGCAGTGCCCTAGCGGGGGGGACCTACGAGCAGTACTTC	CASSALAGGTYEQYF
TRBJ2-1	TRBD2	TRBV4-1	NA	TGCGCCAGCAGCCAAGACGAACTAGCGGGGGGGCGTGAGCAGTTCTTC	CASSQDELAGGREQFF
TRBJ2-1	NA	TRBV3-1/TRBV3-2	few	TGTGCCAGCAGCCAAGGGACACAGGACAATGAGCAGTTCTTC	CASSQGTQDNEQFF
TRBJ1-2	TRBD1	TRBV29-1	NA	TGCAGCGTAGGGACAGGGAGCGCTGGCTACACCTTC	CSVGTGSAGYTF
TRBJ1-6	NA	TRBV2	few	TGTGCCAGCAGTCCTACTCCCAGAGGCCGAAACTCACCCCTCCACTTT	CASSPTPRGRNSPLHF
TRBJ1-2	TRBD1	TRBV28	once	TGTGCCATCCAGTCTTCACAGGGGAAAAGCTACACCTTC	CAIQSSQGKSYTF
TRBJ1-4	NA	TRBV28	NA	TGTGCCAGCAGTTTCAGTGAAAAACTGTTTTTT	CASSFSEKLFF
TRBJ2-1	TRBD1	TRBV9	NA	TGTGCCAGCAGCGTAGACAGGGGAGCTTACAATGAGCAGTTCTTC	CASSVDRGAYNEQFF
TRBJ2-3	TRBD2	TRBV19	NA	TGTGCCAGTAGTGCCGCGGGGGGCCAGGTGGATACGCAGTATTTT	CASSAAGGQVDTQYF
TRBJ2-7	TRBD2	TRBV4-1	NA	TGCGCCAGCAGCCAAAGATTACTAGCGGGAGAGTTGACCTACGAGCAGTACTTC	CASSQRLLAGELTYEQYF
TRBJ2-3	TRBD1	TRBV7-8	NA	TGTGCCAGCAGCTCCACAGGGGGTTCGGCAGATACGCAGTATTTT	CASSSTGGSADTQYF
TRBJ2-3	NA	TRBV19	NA	TGTGCCAGTAGTATATGGAGTGGTATGGATACGCAGTATTTT	CASSIWSGMDTQYF
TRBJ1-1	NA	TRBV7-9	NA	TGTGCCAGCAGCTTAATATTATCTGAAGCTTTCTTT	CASSLILSEAFF
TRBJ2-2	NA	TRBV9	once	TGTGCCAGCAGCGCCCGATCTCAGGGGGAGCTGTTTTTT	CASSARSQGELFF
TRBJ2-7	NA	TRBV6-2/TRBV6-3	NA	TGTGCCAGCAGCACAGTAGGGGCCAACGAGCAGTACTTC	CASSTVGANEQYF
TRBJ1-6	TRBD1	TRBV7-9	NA	TGTGCCAGCAGTCTACAGACAGGGTTTAATTCACCCCTCCACTTT	CASSLQTGFNSPLHF
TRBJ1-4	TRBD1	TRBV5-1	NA	TGCGCCAGCAGCAACGGACAGGGTCGACAAACTAATGAAAAACTGTTTTTT	CASSNGQGRQTNEKLFF
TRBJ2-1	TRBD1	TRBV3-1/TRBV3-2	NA	TGTGCCAGCAGCCAACGGGGGGACAGGGGGATCTTC	CASSQRGDRGIF
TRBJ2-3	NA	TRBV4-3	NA	TGCGCCAGCAGCCACCAGGAGGGCCGCACAGATACGCAGTATTTT	CASSHQEGRTDTQYF
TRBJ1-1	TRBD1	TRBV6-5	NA	TGTGCCACTACGACCAGGGGGCGCGACACTGAAGCTTTCTTT	CATTTRGRDTEAFF